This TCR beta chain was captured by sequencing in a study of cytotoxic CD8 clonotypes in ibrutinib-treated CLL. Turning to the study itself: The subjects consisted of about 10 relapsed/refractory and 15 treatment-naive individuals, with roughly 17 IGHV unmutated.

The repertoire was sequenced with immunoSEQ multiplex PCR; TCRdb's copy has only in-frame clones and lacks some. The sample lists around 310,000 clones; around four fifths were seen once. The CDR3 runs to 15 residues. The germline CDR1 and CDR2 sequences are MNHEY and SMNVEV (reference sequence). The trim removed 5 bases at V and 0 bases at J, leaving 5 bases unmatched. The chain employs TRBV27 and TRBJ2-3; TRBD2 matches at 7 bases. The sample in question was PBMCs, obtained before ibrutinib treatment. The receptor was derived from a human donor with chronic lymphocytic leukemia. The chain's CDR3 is CASSPLAQSTDTQYF. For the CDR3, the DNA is TGTGCCAGCAGTCCACTAGCGCAGAGCACAGATACGCAGTATTTT.